This passage covers 28 T cell receptor beta chains from one sample sequenced in a study of T cells in localized non-small cell lung cancer. Here immunoSEQ multiplex PCR was the method, and the copy in TCRdb shows in-frame clones only, minus some. The sample shows approximately 140,000 clones, roughly nine tenths of them seen only once. Sequences were derived from peripheral blood, sampled before any cancer treatment. The receptors originated from a female donor of 60 years or more with stage I lung adenocarcinoma.

This chain uses TRBV7-9 with TRBJ1-4; no clear D gene. This CDR3 is built from 15 residues. Germline loops: CDR1 SEHNR, CDR2 FQNEAQ (reference sequence). V dropped 3 bases and J dropped 8 bases, with 16 bases sitting between them. The chain's CDR3 is CASSFWSPTGEKLFF. The CDR3 nucleotides are TGTGCCAGCAGCTTCTGGTCCCCTACGGGCGAAAAACTGTTTTTT.

This chain joins TRBV5-1 and TRBJ1-1; 7 nucleotides line up with TRBD1. CDR1 is SGHRS and CDR2 is YFSETQ in the germline V gene. This CDR3 has 14 amino acids. Losses at the gene ends were 0 bases for V and 3 bases for J; bases not matched to a gene: 2. The CDR3 DNA reads TGCGCCAGCAGCTTGGCCGGGACAGACACTGAAGCTTTCTTT. Protein sequence: CASSLAGTDTEAFF.

The V call is TRBV18, the J call TRBJ1-2, with D unresolved. V lost 3 bases and J lost 4, with 15 bases in between. The CDR3 is 15 residues long. Germline lookup yields CDR1 KGHSH and CDR2 LQKENI. CDR3 protein: CASSPTSGSGYGYTF. CDR3 sequence (DNA): TGTGCCAGCTCACCTACCTCGGGGAGTGGCTATGGCTACACCTTC.

V gene TRBV7-2 combines with J gene TRBJ1-4, with a tentative D call TRBD1 (5 bases). Germline V lookup: CDR1 SGHTA, CDR2 FQGNSA. The CDR3 totals 15 residues. V lost 1 base and J lost 5, with 11 bases in between. CDR3 bases: TGTGCCAGCAGCTTAGGGGGACTGGCAAATGAAAAACTGTTTTTT. This sequence encodes CASSLGGLANEKLFF.

V usage is TRBV10-3 and J usage is TRBJ1-5; D ambiguous. The CDR3 has 14 residues. V was cut by 10 bases and J by 3 bases, with 16 bases left in between. Per germline, CDR1 ENHRY and CDR2 SYGVKD. CDR3 in amino acids: CATGGQTVNQPQHF. For the CDR3, the DNA is TGTGCCACGGGAGGCCAAACAGTCAATCAGCCCCAGCATTTT.

The chain couples TRBV28 to TRBJ1-1; a possible D gene is TRBD1 (6 bases). Germline CDR1 is MDHEN and CDR2 is SYDVKM. V shed 7 bases and J shed 7 bases, with 16 bases lying between them. This CDR3 comprises 13 residues. This CDR3 reads CASTKRTESEAFF. CDR3 sequence (DNA): TGTGCCAGCACCAAAAGGACAGAAAGTGAAGCTTTCTTT. Complete variable domain (other parts from reference TRBV28 and TRBJ1-1): DVKVTQSSRYLVKRTGEKVFLECVQDMDHENMFWYRQDPGLGLRLIYFSYDVKMKEKGDIPEGYSVSREKKERFSLILESASTNQTSMYLCASTKRTESEAFFGQGTRLTVV.

Concerning this clone: The same CDR3 is also encoded by other DNA sequences in this sample. V gene TRBV30 combines with J gene TRBJ2-7, with D possibly being TRBD1 or TRBD2 (6 bases each). V lost 0 bases and J 0 bases, leaving 9 bases between the germline ends. Germline V gives CDR1 GTSNPN, CDR2 SVGIG (reference sequence). This CDR3 contains 14 residues. The CDR3 bases are TGTGCCTGGAGTGTCGGGGGCAGCTCCTACGAGCAGTACTTC. This translates into CAWSVGGSSYEQYF.

This clone showed up just once. V and J are TRBV19 and TRBJ1-5, with D uncertain. V dropped 6 bases and J dropped 5 bases, with 8 bases sitting between them. CDR3 length: 12 amino acids. Germline V gene lookup returns CDR1 LNHDA and CDR2 SQIVND (reference sequence). CDR3 sequence reads: CASRRFDQPQHF. The DNA for the CDR3 is TGTGCCAGTAGGCGTTTCGATCAGCCCCAGCATTTT.

The chain employs TRBV18 and TRBJ1-5; 7 positions match TRBD1. Per germline, CDR1 KGHSH and CDR2 LQKENI. The V and J ends lost 3 bases and 6 bases, in that order; junction bases with no gene match: 11. The CDR3 runs 16 residues. CDR3 sequence reads: CASSPVDRVVGQPQHF. The CDR3 DNA is TGTGCCAGCTCACCCGTTGACAGGGTAGTTGGTCAGCCCCAGCATTTT. The full variable domain, its missing parts supplied by reference TRBV18 and TRBJ1-5, is NAGVMQNPRHLVRRRGQEARLRCSPMKGHSHVYWYRQLPEEGLKFMVYLQKENIIDESGMPKERFSAEFPKEGPSILRIQQVVRGDSAAYFCASSPVDRVVGQPQHFGDGTRLSIL.

The chain joins TRBV12-5 to TRBJ2-1; possibly TRBD1 for D (5 bases). CDR3 size: 14 residues. Trimming shortened V by 6 bases and J by 4 bases, and 13 bases separated the two germline ends. Germline CDR1 and CDR2: LGHNT and FRNRAP. Written as DNA, the CDR3 is TGTGCTAGTGGGATAGGACAAGTTTACAATGAGCAGTTCTTC. It codes for CASGIGQVYNEQFF.

V is TRBV11-1 and J is TRBJ1-5; D may be TRBD1 (6 bases). The CDR3 totals 14 residues. Germline V gene lookup returns CDR1 SGHAT and CDR2 FQDESV (reference sequence). V was shortened by 3 bases and J by 6 bases, with 12 bases between the two germline ends. This CDR3 reads CASSLAGAGQPQHF. The CDR3 nucleotides read TGTGCCAGCAGCTTGGCAGGGGCAGGTCAGCCCCAGCATTTT.

The CDR3 DNA reads TGTGCCAGCACTGCCCACGGGGTCGGGAGAGGAGTGACCCAGTACTTC. Amino acids: CASTAHGVGRGVTQYF. V and J are TRBV6-4 and TRBJ2-5; D perhaps matches TRBD2 (6 bases). Germline CDR1 is MRHNA and CDR2 is SNTAGT. V gave up 7 bases and J gave up 7 bases, with 25 bases separating them. This CDR3 is built from 16 residues.

This chain links TRBV5-1 with TRBJ2-3, with TRBD1 matching 11 bases. The germline CDR1 and CDR2 sequences are SGHRS and YFSETQ. V was clipped by 4 bases and J by 6 bases; unmatched bases: 13. The CDR3 consists of 17 residues. The CDR3 DNA is TGCGCCAGCAGCCTAGGTCGCTGGACAGGGGGCGAGGATACGCAGTATTTT. Protein sequence: CASSLGRWTGGEDTQYF. The whole variable domain, remainder taken from reference TRBV5-1 and TRBJ2-3, is KAGVTQTPRYLIKTRGQQVTLSCSPISGHRSVSWYQQTPGQGLQFLFEYFSETQRNKGNFPGRFSGRQFSNSRSEMNVSTLELGDSALYLCASSLGRWTGGEDTQYFGPGTRLTVL.

The chain recombines TRBV5-6 with TRBJ2-5, with 9 positions matching TRBD1. Germline loops: CDR1 SGHDT, CDR2 YYEEEE. Trimming cost V 7 bases and J 3 bases; bases outside gene matches: 10. The CDR3 runs 15 residues. The CDR3 region has the DNA TGTGCCAGCGGGGTGGAGGGGACAGGGAAAGAGACCCAGTACTTC. Protein sequence: CASGVEGTGKETQYF.

The chain employs TRBV9 and TRBJ2-3, with 9 bases that match TRBD2. This CDR3 comprises 14 residues. The germline gives CDR1 SGDLS, CDR2 YYNGEE. J was trimmed by 2 bases and V by 6 bases; bases with no gene match: 4. This CDR3 reads CASTAGGVTDTQYF. In DNA, the CDR3 is TGTGCCAGCACGGCGGGGGGGGTCACAGATACGCAGTATTTT.

Only one count was recorded for this clone. This chain connects TRBV18 to TRBJ2-1; 7 positions match TRBD2. CDR3 size: 15 residues. Germline trimming cut 4 bases from V and 4 bases from J; bases unmatched to any gene: 7. Looked up from germline, CDR1 is KGHSH and CDR2 is LQKENI. Here the CDR3 DNA reads TGTGCCAGCTCACTGGGAGGGGAAAGGTACAATGAGCAGTTCTTC. Residues: CASSLGGERYNEQFF.

The J gene is TRBJ2-5, the V gene TRBV2; D gene unclear. The V and J ends lost 2 bases and 3 bases respectively, with 4 bases between them. Germline V gene sequence: CDR1 SNHLY, CDR2 FYNNEI. This CDR3 spans 12 amino acids. The CDR3 protein is CASSEREETQYF. The CDR3 DNA follows: TGTGCCAGCAGTGAACGTGAAGAGACCCAGTACTTC. Full variable domain (rest looked up from reference TRBV2 and TRBJ2-5): EPEVTQTPSHQVTQMGQEVILRCVPISNHLYFYWYRQILGQKVEFLVSFYNNEISEKSEIFDDQFSVERPDGSNFTLKIRSTKLEDSAMYFCASSEREETQYFGPGTRLLVL.

The chain carries TRBV5-6 and TRBJ2-1; no reliable D call. V was shortened by 0 bases and J by 5 bases, with 3 bases between the two germline ends. Germline CDR1 reads SGHDT; CDR2 reads YYEEEE. This CDR3 region has 12 residues. As DNA, the CDR3 is TGTGCCAGCAGCTTGGGGGACAATGAGCAGTTCTTC. It is translated as CASSLGDNEQFF.

This rearrangement joins TRBV10-3 to TRBJ2-7; 7 bases fit TRBD1. The germline V gene encodes CDR1 ENHRY and CDR2 SYGVKD. V lost 7 bases and J lost 5; bases outside the gene matches: 5. This CDR3 has 12 residues. The CDR3 loop is CAITPTGDEQYF. CDR3 coding DNA: TGTGCCATCACACCCACAGGGGACGAGCAGTACTTC.

This chain joins TRBV12-5 and TRBJ1-2; D is perhaps TRBD1 (6 bases). CDR3 length: 13 residues. Trimming left V 3 bases short and J 6 bases short, with 11 bases between. Germline CDR1 and CDR2: LGHNT and FRNRAP. This CDR3 is CASGFQGSHGYTF. For the CDR3, the DNA is TGTGCTAGTGGTTTCCAGGGGTCCCATGGCTACACCTTC.

The chain uses TRBV27 and TRBJ2-3; TRBD2 matches at 10 bases. Germline trimming cut 4 bases from V and 8 bases from J; bases unmatched to any gene: 15. There are 17 residues in the CDR3. Germline loops: CDR1 MNHEY, CDR2 SMNVEV (reference sequence). CDR3 residues: CASSSDRLAGSPVTQYF. As DNA, the CDR3 is TGTGCCAGCAGTTCCGACAGACTAGCGGGTAGCCCCGTTACGCAGTATTTT.

J is TRBJ2-7 and V is TRBV6-1; TRBD2 matches at 8 bases. Per germline, CDR1 MNHNS and CDR2 SASEGT. This CDR3 region has 15 residues. V was pared by 5 bases and J by 3 bases, with 9 bases of the junction left unmatched. The CDR3 DNA reads TGTGCCAGCAGTACCCTTAGCGGGAAAGTCTACGAGCAGTACTTC. Translation gives CASSTLSGKVYEQYF.

The gene calls are TRBV29-1 and TRBJ2-3; the match to TRBD1 covers 7 bases. Germline trimming cut 3 bases from V and 2 bases from J; bases unmatched to any gene: 2. The germline V gene encodes CDR1 SQVTM and CDR2 ANQGSEA. The CDR3 sequence is 13 residues long. The CDR3 sequence: CSVDGTVTDTQYF. The CDR3, as DNA: TGCAGCGTTGACGGGACAGTCACAGATACGCAGTATTTT.

J is TRBJ1-2 and V is TRBV7-8; D perhaps matches TRBD1 (6 bases). This CDR3 spans 13 amino acids. The germline CDR1 and CDR2 sequences are SGHVS and FQNEAQ. V was trimmed by 8 bases and J by 5 bases, leaving 15 bases between them. This chain's CDR3 is CASHTGRGYGYTF. CDR3 coding DNA: TGTGCCAGCCATACAGGGCGGGGATATGGCTACACCTTC.

In this sample, this clone turned up once. The chain uses TRBV5-6 and TRBJ1-1; 7 nucleotides match TRBD1. Germline values: CDR1 SGHDT, CDR2 YYEEEE. The V and J ends lost 1 base and 3 bases, in that order; junction bases with no gene match: 12. This CDR3 comprises 17 residues. The CDR3 nucleotides read TGTGCCAGCAGCTTGAGCAGGGGGTCCTTTGGGGACACTGAAGCTTTCTTT. The encoded protein is CASSLSRGSFGDTEAFF.

The chain combines TRBV11-1 with TRBJ1-1, with 9 bases matching TRBD1. This CDR3 has 16 amino acids. V lost 7 bases to trimming and J lost 1 base; unmatched junction nucleotides: 10. Germline CDR1 is SGHAT and CDR2 is FQDESV (reference sequence). The CDR3 sequence is CASTQELTGGNTEAFF. In nucleotides, the CDR3 is TGTGCCAGCACGCAAGAGCTGACAGGGGGGAACACTGAAGCTTTCTTT.

The chain uses TRBV19 and TRBJ1-2; 10 bases match TRBD1. After removal of 7 bases from V and 2 bases from J, the junction contained 7 bases not matched to a gene. This CDR3 has 15 amino acids. CDR1 is LNHDA, CDR2 SQIVND, per germline (reference sequence). The CDR3 here is CASTHPGQGNYGYTF. DNA for the CDR3: TGTGCCAGTACCCACCCGGGACAGGGGAACTATGGCTACACCTTC.

J is TRBJ1-1 and V is TRBV29-1; D is ambiguous. The germline V gene has CDR1 SQVTM and CDR2 ANQGSEA. Trimming left V 4 bases short and J 0 bases short, with 3 bases between. The length of the CDR3 is 11 residues. The CDR3 DNA sequence: TGCAGCGTTGTCATGAACACTGAAGCTTTCTTT. Protein sequence: CSVVMNTEAFF. The whole variable domain, remainder taken from reference TRBV29-1 and TRBJ1-1, is SAVISQKPSRDICQRGTSLTIQCQVDSQVTMMFWYRQQPGQSLTLIATANQGSEATYESGFVIDKFPISRPNLTFSTLTVSNMSPEDSSIYLCSVVMNTEAFFGQGTRLTVV.